Reported below is one TCR beta chain. As yet, its antigen is unknown. This record comes from a study of T-cell reconstitution after alpha-beta-depleted transplantation in children. Notes on the study in general: Alpha-beta T cells about two months after transplant reportedly derived from several hundred expanded graft clones. Day-60 TCRbeta diversity that was high in some patients was derived from surviving recipient T cells and thymic progenitors. Once a year had passed after transplant, T-cell counts and diversity came mostly from newly produced T cells.

Preparation of the TCRbeta library was carried out with unique molecular identifiers. A single record per CDR3 protein comes from TCRdb applying MiXCR to the PCR reads. The sample carries just over 950,000 distinct CDR3 sequences, about 29% recorded once. This CDR3 has 16 residues. Germline V gene sequence: CDR1 KGHSH, CDR2 LQKENI. Trimming removed 3 bases at V and 2 bases at J, with 14 bases between. The chain combines TRBV18 with TRBJ1-3; D possibly corresponds to TRBD1 (5 bases). The receptor comes from a boy under three years old who had a stem cell transplant for SCID, so the T cells may come from the graft donor. Source: PBMCs, mostly from graft donor cells, taken 360 days after TCRalphabeta/CD19-depleted stem cell transplant. CDR3 in amino acids: CASSPLAGVPGNTIYF. CDR3 nucleotides: TGTGCCAGCTCACCGCTTGCGGGGGTGCCTGGAAACACCATATATTTT. Based on the CDR3 plus reference TRBV18 and TRBJ1-3, the full variable domain is NAGVMQNPRHLVRRRGQEARLRCSPMKGHSHVYWYRQLPEEGLKFMVYLQKENIIDESGMPKERFSAEFPKEGPSILRIQQVVRGDSAAYFCASSPLAGVPGNTIYFGEGSWLTVV.